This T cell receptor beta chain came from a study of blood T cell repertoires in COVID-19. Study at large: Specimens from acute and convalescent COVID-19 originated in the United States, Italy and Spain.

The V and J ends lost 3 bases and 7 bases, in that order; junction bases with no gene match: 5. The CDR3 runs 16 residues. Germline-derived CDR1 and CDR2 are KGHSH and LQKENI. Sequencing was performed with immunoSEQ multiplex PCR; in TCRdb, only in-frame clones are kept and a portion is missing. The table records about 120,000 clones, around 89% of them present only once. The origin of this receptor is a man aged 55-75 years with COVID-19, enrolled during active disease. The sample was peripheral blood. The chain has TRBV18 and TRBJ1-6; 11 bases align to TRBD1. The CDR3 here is CASSPGTGGKNSPLHF. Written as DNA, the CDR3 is TGTGCCAGCTCACCCGGGACAGGGGGGAAGAATTCACCCCTCCACTTT.